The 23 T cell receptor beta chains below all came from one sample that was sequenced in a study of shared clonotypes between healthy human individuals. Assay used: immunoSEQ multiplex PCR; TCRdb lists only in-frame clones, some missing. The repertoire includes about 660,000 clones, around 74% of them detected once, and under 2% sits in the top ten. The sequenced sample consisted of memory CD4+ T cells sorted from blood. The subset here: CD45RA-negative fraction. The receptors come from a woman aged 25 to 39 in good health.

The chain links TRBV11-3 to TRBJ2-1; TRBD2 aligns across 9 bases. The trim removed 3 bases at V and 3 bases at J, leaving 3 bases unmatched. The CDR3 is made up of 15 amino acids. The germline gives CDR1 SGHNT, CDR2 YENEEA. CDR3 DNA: TGTGCCAGCAGCTTTGTGACTAGCGGCTACAATGAGCAGTTCTTC. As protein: CASSFVTSGYNEQFF.

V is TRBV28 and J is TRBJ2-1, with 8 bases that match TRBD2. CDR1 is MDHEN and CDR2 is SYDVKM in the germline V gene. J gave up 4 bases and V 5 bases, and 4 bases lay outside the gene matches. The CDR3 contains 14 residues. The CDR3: CASSQREWYNEQFF. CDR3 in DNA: TGTGCCAGCAGTCAGCGGGAGTGGTACAATGAGCAGTTCTTC.

CDR3 residues: CASSRMGQSYEQYF. CDR3 DNA: TGTGCCAGCAGCCGGATGGGACAGTCCTACGAGCAGTACTTC. The V gene is TRBV7-9, the J gene TRBJ2-7; 7 nucleotides align to TRBD1. Trimming took 5 bases from V and 1 from J; bases not matched to a gene: 5. The germline V gene encodes CDR1 SEHNR and CDR2 FQNEAQ (reference sequence). The CDR3 covers 14 residues.

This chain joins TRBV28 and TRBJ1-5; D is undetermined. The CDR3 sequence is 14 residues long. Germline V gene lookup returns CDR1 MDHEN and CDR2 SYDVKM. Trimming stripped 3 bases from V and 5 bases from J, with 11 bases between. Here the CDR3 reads CASSFGSLYQPQHF. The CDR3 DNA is TGTGCCAGCAGTTTTGGCAGCCTCTATCAGCCCCAGCATTTT.

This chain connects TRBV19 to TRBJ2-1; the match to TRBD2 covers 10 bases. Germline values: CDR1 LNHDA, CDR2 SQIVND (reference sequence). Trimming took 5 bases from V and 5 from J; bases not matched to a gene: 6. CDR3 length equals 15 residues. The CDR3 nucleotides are TGTGCCAGTAGTTGGGCTAGCGGGAGCAACAATGAGCAGTTCTTC. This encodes CASSWASGSNNEQFF.

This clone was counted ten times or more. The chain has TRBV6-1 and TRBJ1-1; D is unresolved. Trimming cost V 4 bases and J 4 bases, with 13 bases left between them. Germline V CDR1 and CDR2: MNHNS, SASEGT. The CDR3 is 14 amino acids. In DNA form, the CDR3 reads TGTGCCAGCAGTGCTTGGGTAAAAGGCACTGAAGCTTTCTTT. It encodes CASSAWVKGTEAFF.

The CDR3 nucleotides read TGTGCCAGCAGCTACCGGGACTACCAAGAGACCCAGTACTTC. Protein product: CASSYRDYQETQYF. The chain links TRBV7-8 to TRBJ2-5, with D possibly being TRBD2 (6 bases). CDR3 length: 14 amino acids. V was shortened by 4 bases and J by 0 bases, with 9 bases between the two germline ends. Looked up from germline, CDR1 is SGHVS and CDR2 is FQNEAQ.

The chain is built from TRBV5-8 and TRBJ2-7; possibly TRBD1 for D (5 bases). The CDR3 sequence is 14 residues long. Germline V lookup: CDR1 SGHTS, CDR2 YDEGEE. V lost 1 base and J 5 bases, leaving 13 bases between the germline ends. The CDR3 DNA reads TGTGCCAGCAGCTTGTGGCAGGGTCTTGACGAGCAGTACTTC. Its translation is CASSLWQGLDEQYF.

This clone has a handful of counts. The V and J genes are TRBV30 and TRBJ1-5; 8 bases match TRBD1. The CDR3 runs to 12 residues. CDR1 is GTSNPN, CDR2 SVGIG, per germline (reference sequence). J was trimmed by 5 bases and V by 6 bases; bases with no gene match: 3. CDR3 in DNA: TGTGCCTGTCGGACAGGGTATCAGCCCCAGCATTTT. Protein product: CACRTGYQPQHF. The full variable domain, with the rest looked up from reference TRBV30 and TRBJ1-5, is SQTIHQWPATLVQPVGSPLSLECTVEGTSNPNLYWYRQAAGRGLQLLFYSVGIGQISSEVPQNLSASRPQDRQFILSSKKLLLSDSGFYLCACRTGYQPQHFGDGTRLSIL.

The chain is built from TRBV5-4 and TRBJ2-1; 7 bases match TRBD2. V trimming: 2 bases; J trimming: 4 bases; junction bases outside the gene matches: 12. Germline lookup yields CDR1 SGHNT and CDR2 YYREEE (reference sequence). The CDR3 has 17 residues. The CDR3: CASSFGGSGAYYNEQFF. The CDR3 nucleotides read TGTGCCAGCAGCTTCGGGGGGAGCGGGGCCTATTACAATGAGCAGTTCTTC.

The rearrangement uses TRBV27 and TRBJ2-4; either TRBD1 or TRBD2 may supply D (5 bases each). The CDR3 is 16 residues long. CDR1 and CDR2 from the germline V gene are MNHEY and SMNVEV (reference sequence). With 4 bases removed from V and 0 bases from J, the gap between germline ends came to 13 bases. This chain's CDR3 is CASSSGGSVAKNIQYF. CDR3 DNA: TGTGCCAGCAGTTCTGGGGGATCGGTAGCCAAAAACATTCAGTACTTC.

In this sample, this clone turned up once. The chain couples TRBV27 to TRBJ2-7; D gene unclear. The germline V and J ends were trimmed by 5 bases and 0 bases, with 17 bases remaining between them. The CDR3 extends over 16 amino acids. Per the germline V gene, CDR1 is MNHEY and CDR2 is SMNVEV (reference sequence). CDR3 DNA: TGTGCCAGCAGTCCGACATGGGCGACGAGCTCCTACGAGCAGTACTTC. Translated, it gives CASSPTWATSSYEQYF.

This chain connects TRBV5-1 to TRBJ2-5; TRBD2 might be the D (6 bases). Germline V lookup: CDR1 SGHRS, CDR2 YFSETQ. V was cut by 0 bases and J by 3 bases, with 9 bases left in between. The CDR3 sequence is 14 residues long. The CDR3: CASSLVPGEETQYF. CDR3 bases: TGCGCCAGCAGCTTGGTTCCGGGGGAAGAGACCCAGTACTTC.

CDR3 DNA sequence: TGCGCCAGCAGCACGGAAGCGGGAGGGACCAAAAACATTCAGTACTTC. Amino acid sequence: CASSTEAGGTKNIQYF. The chain is built from TRBV5-1 and TRBJ2-4; TRBD2 matches at 10 bases. Trimming cost V 4 bases and J 2 bases; bases outside gene matches: 6. The length of the CDR3 is 16 residues. CDR1 and CDR2 (germline): SGHRS, YFSETQ.

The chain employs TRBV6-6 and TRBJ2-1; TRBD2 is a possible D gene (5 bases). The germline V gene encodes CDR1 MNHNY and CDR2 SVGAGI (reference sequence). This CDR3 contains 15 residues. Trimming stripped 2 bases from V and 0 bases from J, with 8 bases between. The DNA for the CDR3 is TGTGCCAGCAGTTACGAGGGAGACTCCTACAATGAGCAGTTCTTC. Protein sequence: CASSYEGDSYNEQFF.

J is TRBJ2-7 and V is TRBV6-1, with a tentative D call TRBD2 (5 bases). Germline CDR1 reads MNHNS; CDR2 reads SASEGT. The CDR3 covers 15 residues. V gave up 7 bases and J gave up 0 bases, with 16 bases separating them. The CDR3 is CASKFGGTSSYEQYF. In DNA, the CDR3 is TGTGCCAGCAAGTTTGGCGGTACTAGCTCCTACGAGCAGTACTTC.

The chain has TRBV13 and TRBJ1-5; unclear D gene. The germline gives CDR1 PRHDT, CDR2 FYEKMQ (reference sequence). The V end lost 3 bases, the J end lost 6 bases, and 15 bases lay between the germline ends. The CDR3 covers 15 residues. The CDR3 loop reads CASSFKGLSGQPQHF. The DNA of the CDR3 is TGTGCCAGCAGCTTTAAGGGATTATCGGGTCAGCCCCAGCATTTT.

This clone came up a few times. For the CDR3, the DNA is TGTGCCAGCAGTCCCCAGGGTTTTAGAGGTGGCTACACCTTC. It is translated as CASSPQGFRGGYTF. V gene TRBV6-4 combines with J gene TRBJ1-2; D perhaps matches TRBD1 (5 bases). The V gene's germline CDR1 is MRHNA and CDR2 SNTAGT. Trimming left V 5 bases short and J 7 bases short, with 17 bases between. This CDR3 region has 14 residues.

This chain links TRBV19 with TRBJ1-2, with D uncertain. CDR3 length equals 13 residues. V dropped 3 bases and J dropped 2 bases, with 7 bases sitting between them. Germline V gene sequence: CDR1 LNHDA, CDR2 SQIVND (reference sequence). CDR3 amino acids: CASSISTNYGYTF. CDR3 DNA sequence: TGTGCCAGTAGTATTTCTACCAACTATGGCTACACCTTC. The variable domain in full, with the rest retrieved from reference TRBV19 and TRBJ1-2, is DGGITQSPKYLFRKEGQNVTLSCEQNLNHDAMYWYRQDPGQGLRLIYYSQIVNDFQKGDIAEGYSVSREKKESFPLTVTSAQKNPTAFYLCASSISTNYGYTFGSGTRLTVV.

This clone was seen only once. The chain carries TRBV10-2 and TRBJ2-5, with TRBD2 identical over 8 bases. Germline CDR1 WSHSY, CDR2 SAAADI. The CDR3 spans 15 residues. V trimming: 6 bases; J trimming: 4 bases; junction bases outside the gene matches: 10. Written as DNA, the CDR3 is TGCGCCAGCAGGGGAGCGGGAGCCGGGGCAGAGACCCAGTACTTC. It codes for CASRGAGAGAETQYF.

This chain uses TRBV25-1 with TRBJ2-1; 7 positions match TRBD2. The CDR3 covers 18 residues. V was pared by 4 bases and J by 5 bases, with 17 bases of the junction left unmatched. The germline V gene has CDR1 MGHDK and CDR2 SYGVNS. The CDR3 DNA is TGTGCCAGCAGTGGCTTTTCCCCCAGCGGGGCAAAAAACAATGAGCAGTTCTTC. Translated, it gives CASSGFSPSGAKNNEQFF.

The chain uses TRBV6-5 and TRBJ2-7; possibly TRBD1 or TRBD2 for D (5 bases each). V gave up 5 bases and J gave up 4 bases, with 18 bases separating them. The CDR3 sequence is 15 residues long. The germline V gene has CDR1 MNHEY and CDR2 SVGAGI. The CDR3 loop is CASSKNPGTPYEQYF. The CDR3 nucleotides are TGTGCCAGCAGTAAAAACCCCGGGACCCCTTACGAGCAGTACTTC.

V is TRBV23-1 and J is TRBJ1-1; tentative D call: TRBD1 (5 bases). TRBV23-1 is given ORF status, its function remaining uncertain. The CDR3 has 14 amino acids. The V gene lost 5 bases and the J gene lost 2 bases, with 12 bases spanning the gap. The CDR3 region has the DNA TGCGCCAGCAGTTCCATGGGGGGAAACACTGAAGCTTTCTTT. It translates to CASSSMGGNTEAFF.